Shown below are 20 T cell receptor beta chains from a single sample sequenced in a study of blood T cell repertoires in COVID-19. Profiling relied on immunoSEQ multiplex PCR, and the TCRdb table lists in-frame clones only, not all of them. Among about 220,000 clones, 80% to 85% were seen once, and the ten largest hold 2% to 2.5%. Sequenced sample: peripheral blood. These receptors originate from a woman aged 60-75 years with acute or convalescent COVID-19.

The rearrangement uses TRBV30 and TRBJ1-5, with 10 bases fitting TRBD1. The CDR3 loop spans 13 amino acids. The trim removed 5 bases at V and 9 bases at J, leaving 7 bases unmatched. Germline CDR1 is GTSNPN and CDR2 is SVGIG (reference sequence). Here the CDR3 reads CAWETTGGPPQHF. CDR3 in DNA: TGTGCCTGGGAAACGACAGGGGGCCCGCCCCAGCATTTT.

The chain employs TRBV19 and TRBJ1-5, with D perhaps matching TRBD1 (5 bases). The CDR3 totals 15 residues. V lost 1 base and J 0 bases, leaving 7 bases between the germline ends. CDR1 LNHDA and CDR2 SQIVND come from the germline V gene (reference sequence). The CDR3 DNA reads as TGTGCCAGTAGTATAGGCAGGGCTAGCAATCAGCCCCAGCATTTT. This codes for CASSIGRASNQPQHF.

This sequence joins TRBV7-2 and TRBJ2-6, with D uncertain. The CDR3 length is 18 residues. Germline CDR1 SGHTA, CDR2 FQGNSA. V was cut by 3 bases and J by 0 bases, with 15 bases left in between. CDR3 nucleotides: TGTGCCAGCAGCTTTGTCCGACTTCACGACTCTGGGGCCAACGTCCTGACTTTC. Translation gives CASSFVRLHDSGANVLTF.

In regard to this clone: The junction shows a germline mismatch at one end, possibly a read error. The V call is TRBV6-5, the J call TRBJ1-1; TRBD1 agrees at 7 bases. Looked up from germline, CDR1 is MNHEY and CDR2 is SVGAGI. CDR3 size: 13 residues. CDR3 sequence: CASRTQGNAEAFF. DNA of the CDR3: TGTGCCAGCAGGACACAGGGGAACGCTGAAGCTTTCTTT.

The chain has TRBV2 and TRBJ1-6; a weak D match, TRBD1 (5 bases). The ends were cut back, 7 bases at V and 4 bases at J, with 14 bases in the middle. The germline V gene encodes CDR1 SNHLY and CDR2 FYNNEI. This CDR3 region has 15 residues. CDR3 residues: CASTPRRGYNSPLHF. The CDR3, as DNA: TGTGCCAGCACCCCAAGGAGGGGATATAATTCACCCCTCCACTTT.

The CDR3 DNA sequence: TGTGCCAGCAGTCGGGACAGTTGGACTGAAGCTTTCTTT. Amino acid sequence: CASSRDSWTEAFF. V and J are TRBV11-3 and TRBJ1-1; 7 nucleotides agree with TRBD1. The CDR3 has 13 residues. Germline values: CDR1 SGHNT, CDR2 YENEEA. V lost 6 bases to trimming and J lost 5 bases; unmatched junction nucleotides: 6.

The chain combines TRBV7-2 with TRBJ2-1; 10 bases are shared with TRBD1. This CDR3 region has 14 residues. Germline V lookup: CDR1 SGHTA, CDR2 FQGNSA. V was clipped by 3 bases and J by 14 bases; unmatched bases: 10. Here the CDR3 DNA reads TGTGCCAGCAGCTTCGACCGACAGGGGGCCGGGAAGTTCTTC. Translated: CASSFDRQGAGKFF.

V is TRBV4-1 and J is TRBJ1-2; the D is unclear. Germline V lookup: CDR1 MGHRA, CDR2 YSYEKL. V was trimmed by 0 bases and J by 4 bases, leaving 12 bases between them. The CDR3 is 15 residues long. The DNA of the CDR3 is TGCGCCAGCAGCCAAGAGGTAGCGACGGTCTATGGCTACACCTTC. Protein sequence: CASSQEVATVYGYTF.

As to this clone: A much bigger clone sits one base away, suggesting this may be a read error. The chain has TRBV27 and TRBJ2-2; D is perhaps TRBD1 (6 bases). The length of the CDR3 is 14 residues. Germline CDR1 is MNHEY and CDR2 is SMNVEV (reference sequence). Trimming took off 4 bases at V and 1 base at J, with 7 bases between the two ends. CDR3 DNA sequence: TGTGCCAGCAGTTGGACAGTGAACACCGGGGAGCTGTTTTTT. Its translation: CASSWTVNTGELFF.

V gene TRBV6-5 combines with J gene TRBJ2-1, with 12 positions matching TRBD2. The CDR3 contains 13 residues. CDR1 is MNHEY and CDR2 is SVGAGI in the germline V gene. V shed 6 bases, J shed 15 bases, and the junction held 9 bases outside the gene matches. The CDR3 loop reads CASSNRGLAGGFF. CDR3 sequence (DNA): TGTGCCAGCAGCAATCGGGGACTAGCGGGCGGGTTCTTC.

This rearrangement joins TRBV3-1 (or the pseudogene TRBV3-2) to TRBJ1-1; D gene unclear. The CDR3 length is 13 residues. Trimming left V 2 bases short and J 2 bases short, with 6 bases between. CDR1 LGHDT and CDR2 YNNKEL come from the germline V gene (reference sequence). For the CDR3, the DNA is TGTGCCAGCAGCCAATCCTTTAACACTGAAGCTTTCTTT. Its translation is CASSQSFNTEAFF.

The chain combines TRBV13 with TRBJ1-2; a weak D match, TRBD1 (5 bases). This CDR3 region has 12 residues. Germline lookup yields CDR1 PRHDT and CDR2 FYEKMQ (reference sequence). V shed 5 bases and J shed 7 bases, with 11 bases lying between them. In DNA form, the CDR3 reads TGTGCCAGCAGCCAGGGTCGATCTGGCTACACCTTC. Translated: CASSQGRSGYTF.

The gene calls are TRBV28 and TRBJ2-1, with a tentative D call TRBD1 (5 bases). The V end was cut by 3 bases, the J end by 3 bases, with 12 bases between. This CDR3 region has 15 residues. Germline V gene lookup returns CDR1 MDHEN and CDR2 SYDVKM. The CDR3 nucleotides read TGTGCCAGCAGTTTCGGGCAGGGTTACTACAATGAGCAGTTCTTC. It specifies CASSFGQGYYNEQFF. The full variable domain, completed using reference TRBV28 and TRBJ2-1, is DVKVTQSSRYLVKRTGEKVFLECVQDMDHENMFWYRQDPGLGLRLIYFSYDVKMKEKGDIPEGYSVSREKKERFSLILESASTNQTSMYLCASSFGQGYYNEQFFGPGTRLTVL.

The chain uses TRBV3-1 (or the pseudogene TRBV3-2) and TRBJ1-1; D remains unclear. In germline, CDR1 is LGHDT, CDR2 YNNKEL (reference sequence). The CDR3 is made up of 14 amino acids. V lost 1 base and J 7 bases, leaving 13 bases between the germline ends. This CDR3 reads CASSQGTPEIEAFF. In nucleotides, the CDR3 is TGTGCCAGCAGCCAAGGGACTCCCGAGATTGAAGCTTTCTTT.

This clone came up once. As DNA, the CDR3 is TGTGCCAGCAGCCAGACTAGCGCTGGGGAGCTGTTTTTT. Protein product: CASSQTSAGELFF. The chain combines TRBV11-2 with TRBJ2-2; 8 bases fit TRBD2. The CDR3 runs to 13 residues. Germline V lookup: CDR1 SGHAT, CDR2 FQNNGV. J gave up 8 bases and V 5 bases, and 4 bases lay outside the gene matches.

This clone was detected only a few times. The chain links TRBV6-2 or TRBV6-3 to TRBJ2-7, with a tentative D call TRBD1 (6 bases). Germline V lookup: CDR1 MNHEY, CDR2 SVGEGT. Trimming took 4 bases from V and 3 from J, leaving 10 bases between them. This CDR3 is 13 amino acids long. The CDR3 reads CASSWGPIYEQYF. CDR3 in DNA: TGTGCCAGCAGTTGGGGGCCAATCTACGAGCAGTACTTC.

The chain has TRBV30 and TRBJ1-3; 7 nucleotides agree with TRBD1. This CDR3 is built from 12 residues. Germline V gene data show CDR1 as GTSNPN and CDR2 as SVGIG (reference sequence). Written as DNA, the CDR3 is TGTGCTCAAACAGGGGCTGGAAACACCATATATTTT. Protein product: CAQTGAGNTIYF.

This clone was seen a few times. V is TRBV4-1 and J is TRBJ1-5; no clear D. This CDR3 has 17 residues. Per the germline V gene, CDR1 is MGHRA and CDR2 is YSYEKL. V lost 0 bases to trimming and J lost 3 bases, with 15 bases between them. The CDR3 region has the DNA TGCGCCAGCAGCCAAGATCCATTTGGGCAGTCCAATCAGCCCCAGCATTTT. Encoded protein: CASSQDPFGQSNQPQHF.

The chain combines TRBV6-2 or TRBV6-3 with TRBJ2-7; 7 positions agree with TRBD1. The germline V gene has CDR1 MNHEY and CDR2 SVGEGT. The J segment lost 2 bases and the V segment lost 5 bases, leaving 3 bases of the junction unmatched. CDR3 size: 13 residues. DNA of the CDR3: TGTGCCAGCAGTCAGGGACAGCCCTACGAGCAGTACTTC. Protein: CASSQGQPYEQYF.

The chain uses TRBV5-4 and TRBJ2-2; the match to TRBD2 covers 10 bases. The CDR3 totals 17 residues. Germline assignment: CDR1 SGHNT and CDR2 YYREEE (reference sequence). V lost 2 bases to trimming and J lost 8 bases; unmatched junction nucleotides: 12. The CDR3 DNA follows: TGTGCCAGCAGCTTAGGACGAGCGGGGGGGCCTTCAGGGGAGCTGTTTTTT. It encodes CASSLGRAGGPSGELFF.